This TCR beta chain was retrieved from a study of T cell clonotyping in hematopoietic cell transplantation. Study-level points and caveats: Cells were unsorted, so CD4 and CD8 contributions were not separated. Recipient TCR diversity dropped after transplant; expanded clonotypes rose from day 30 to 180.

V dropped 2 bases and J dropped 10; count of bases not matched to a gene: 7. Germline lookup yields CDR1 MNHEY and CDR2 SVGAGI. CDR3 size: 14 residues. Method: immunoSEQ multiplex PCR; TCRdb's copy keeps in-frame clones and lacks some. The sample lists under 15,000 clones; 80% to 95% were seen once. Remarks on this clone: The antigen remains unidentified.

The sequence was obtained from a man aged 25 to 40 in good health. Some clones in this sample may be carry-over from other donors' samples. The chain combines TRBV6-5 with TRBJ1-2; 10 bases are a match to TRBD1. The specimen sequenced was peripheral blood mononuclear cells. The chain's CDR3 is CASSYLGQGTYYTF. CDR3 nucleotides: TGTGCCAGCAGTTACCTGGGACAGGGGACCTACTACACCTTC.